Following are 17 T cell receptor beta chains from one sample sequenced in a study of cytomegalovirus exposure and HLA in healthy donors. Some clones are missing from TCRdb's copy, which holds only in-frame ones; the method was immunoSEQ multiplex PCR. The sample includes some 130,000 clones, 88% of them seen just once. The specimen was PBMCs. The receptors here all came from a young man in good health and CMV-seronegative.

The chain employs TRBV6-5 and TRBJ2-1; TRBD2 agrees at 10 bases. The ends lost 6 bases at V and 5 bases at J; junction bases unmatched: 4. CDR1 is MNHEY, CDR2 SVGAGI, per germline. The CDR3 is made up of 14 amino acids. CDR3 region: CASRGLAANNEQFF. The CDR3, as DNA: TGTGCCAGCAGAGGACTAGCGGCAAACAATGAGCAGTTCTTC.

This clone was recorded only once. The chain links TRBV30 to TRBJ1-2; D is ambiguous. In germline, CDR1 is GTSNPN, CDR2 SVGIG (reference sequence). Trimming removed 0 bases from V and 5 bases from J, with 13 bases in between. The CDR3 consists of 14 residues. Here the CDR3 reads CAWSVAPTGYGYTF. The CDR3 nucleotides read TGTGCCTGGAGTGTCGCCCCCACCGGGTATGGCTACACCTTC.

V is TRBV7-2 and J is TRBJ2-7, with a weak D call TRBD2 (6 bases). The V gene's germline CDR1 is SGHTA and CDR2 FQGNSA. The V end was cut by 4 bases, the J end by 7 bases, with 26 bases between. The CDR3 spans 17 residues. The CDR3 is CASSWTPGTPPGKEQYF. The CDR3 nucleotides are TGTGCCAGCAGCTGGACCCCCGGGACTCCCCCGGGTAAAGAGCAGTACTTC.

This clone appeared a few times. J is TRBJ2-7 and V is TRBV18; possibly TRBD2 for D (6 bases). The CDR3 consists of 14 residues. CDR1 is KGHSH, CDR2 LQKENI, per germline. Between the trimmed V and J ends, which lost 0 bases and 0 bases, there was a span of 6 bases. The CDR3, as DNA: TGTGCCAGCTCACCACCGCGGGGCTCCTACGAGCAGTACTTC. As protein: CASSPPRGSYEQYF.

The V call is TRBV6-5, the J call TRBJ2-7, with TRBD2 matching over 9 bases. The CDR3 is made up of 14 amino acids. The junction had 8 bases not matched to a gene; V was cut back by 6 bases and J by 5 bases. CDR1 and CDR2 from the germline V gene are MNHEY and SVGAGI. The CDR3 DNA follows: TGTGCCAGCAGAAGAGCGGGAGGTCGCAACGAGCAGTACTTC. Translating gives CASRRAGGRNEQYF.

The chain couples TRBV4-3 to TRBJ1-2; 7 bases fit TRBD1. This CDR3 region has 17 residues. Germline V gene sequence: CDR1 LGHNA, CDR2 YSLEER. The trim removed 0 bases at V and 4 bases at J, leaving 11 bases unmatched. The CDR3 loop reads CASSQEWATGNSYGYTF. For the CDR3, the DNA is TGCGCCAGCAGCCAAGAATGGGCGACAGGGAACAGCTATGGCTACACCTTC.

The chain links TRBV29-1 to TRBJ2-7, with 7 bases aligning to TRBD1. Germline CDR1 SQVTM, CDR2 ANQGSEA. V trimming: 7 bases; J trimming: 0 bases; junction bases outside the gene matches: 3. The CDR3 runs to 12 residues. Written as DNA, the CDR3 is TGCAGCGGTCGGGACAGCTCCTACGAGCAGTACTTC. Protein product: CSGRDSSYEQYF.

This clone was detected a few times. Other DNA sequences of this sample code for an identical CDR3. The chain recombines TRBV6-4 with TRBJ2-2; TRBD1 is a possible D gene (6 bases). Germline V gene sequence: CDR1 MRHNA, CDR2 SNTAGT. Trimming left V 3 bases short and J 5 bases short, with 7 bases between. The CDR3 has 13 residues. DNA of the CDR3: TGTGCCAGCAGTGATACAGGGACCGGGGAGCTGTTTTTT. Encoded protein: CASSDTGTGELFF.

The chain combines TRBV29-1 with TRBJ2-3; D might be TRBD2 (6 bases). The CDR3 has 14 amino acids. Germline lookup yields CDR1 SQVTM and CDR2 ANQGSEA. Trimming shortened V by 2 bases and J by 4 bases, and 13 bases separated the two germline ends. This chain's CDR3 is CSVETGEVADTQYF. CDR3 coding DNA: TGCAGCGTTGAAACGGGAGAGGTTGCAGATACGCAGTATTTT.

This CDR3 is CASSPETSRTDTQYF. The DNA for the CDR3 is TGTGCCAGCAGCCCCGAGACTAGTCGCACAGATACGCAGTATTTT. V usage is TRBV5-4 and J usage is TRBJ2-3, with TRBD2 as a possible D gene (6 bases). V lost 4 bases, J lost 1 base, and 13 bases lay in between. Germline CDR1 and CDR2: SGHNT and YYREEE (reference sequence). This CDR3 comprises 15 residues.

CDR3 region: CASSVREDPYEQYF. As DNA, the CDR3 is TGTGCCAGCAGTGTTCGGGAGGACCCCTACGAGCAGTACTTC. The chain couples TRBV2 to TRBJ2-7; 7 positions match TRBD2. The germline CDR1 and CDR2 sequences are SNHLY and FYNNEI. The CDR3 sequence is 14 residues long. The V and J ends lost 4 bases and 2 bases, in that order; junction bases with no gene match: 5. The full variable domain, with the rest looked up from reference TRBV2 and TRBJ2-7, is EPEVTQTPSHQVTQMGQEVILRCVPISNHLYFYWYRQILGQKVEFLVSFYNNEISEKSEIFDDQFSVERPDGSNFTLKIRSTKLEDSAMYFCASSVREDPYEQYFGPGTRLTVT.

This chain links TRBV6-5 with TRBJ1-6; tentative D call: TRBD1 (5 bases). CDR1 and CDR2 (germline): MNHEY, SVGAGI. The V and J ends lost 1 base and 10 bases respectively, with 11 bases between them. CDR3 size: 14 residues. DNA of the CDR3: TGTGCCAGCAGTTACTTAGGCGGGACCTCACCCCTCCACTTT. This sequence encodes CASSYLGGTSPLHF.

The genes are TRBV2 and TRBJ1-5; TRBD1 matches 8 bases. V dropped 7 bases and J dropped 7; count of bases not matched to a gene: 9. This CDR3 spans 14 amino acids. Germline V gene data show CDR1 as SNHLY and CDR2 as FYNNEI. CDR3 region: CASNLDRGGQPQHF. The CDR3 DNA follows: TGTGCCAGCAACCTCGACAGGGGTGGACAGCCCCAGCATTTT.

The gene calls are TRBV27 and TRBJ2-5, with 7 bases lining up with TRBD2. J lost 5 bases, V lost 6 bases, and 15 bases had no gene match. The CDR3 runs 16 residues. The germline CDR1 and CDR2 sequences are MNHEY and SMNVEV (reference sequence). CDR3 sequence reads: CASSKRDSRFTETQYF. In DNA form, the CDR3 reads TGTGCCAGCAGCAAGCGGGACTCCCGGTTTACGGAGACCCAGTACTTC.

V is TRBV10-3 and J is TRBJ1-1, with 9 bases that match TRBD1. Looked up from germline, CDR1 is ENHRY and CDR2 is SYGVKD. Trimming removed 10 bases from V and 2 bases from J; junction bases left unmatched: 5. The CDR3 consists of 13 residues. The CDR3 DNA reads TGTGCCACAAGACAGGGGGGTAACACTGAAGCTTTCTTT. This codes for CATRQGGNTEAFF.

The genes are TRBV5-4 and TRBJ1-2; TRBD1 matches 7 bases. V trimming: 0 bases; J trimming: 4 bases; junction bases outside the gene matches: 6. Germline V CDR1 and CDR2: SGHNT, YYREEE (reference sequence). This CDR3 is built from 15 residues. Here the CDR3 DNA reads TGTGCCAGCAGCTTGGGGACAGGAGCCGTCTATGGCTACACCTTC. Residues: CASSLGTGAVYGYTF.

The chain uses TRBV11-2 and TRBJ2-1; 9 nucleotides align to TRBD2. The germline gives CDR1 SGHAT, CDR2 FQNNGV. The ends lost 5 bases at V and 4 bases at J; junction bases unmatched: 6. The CDR3 totals 15 residues. The DNA for the CDR3 is TGTGCCAGCAGCCGGACTAGCGAAAGTTACAATGAGCAGTTCTTC. This translates into CASSRTSESYNEQFF.